This entry describes one TCR beta chain. Its antigen is not known. The sample comes from a study of T cells in Graves' hyperthyroidism and ophthalmopathy. Regions amplified from RNA transcripts were the TCR beta CDR3 regions. Carried out on the TCR CDR3, a first-round RT-PCR used the HTBI primer set. One entry per CDR3 protein results from TCRdb running MiXCR on the multiplex PCR reads. The profile shows a few hundred thousand distinct CDR3 sequences, around 14% of them singletons. V lost 7 bases and J lost 4; bases outside the gene matches: 13. This CDR3 is 16 amino acids long. The germline V gene encodes CDR1 MNHNS and CDR2 SASEGT. Study-level results: Most thyroid clonotypes expanded above 0.001 were also detected in blood.

This TCR came from a young woman with Graves' hyperthyroidism. The source material was blood. This chain links TRBV6-1 with TRBJ1-5, with 7 bases fitting TRBD1. The CDR3 is CASTNAGGPVNQPQHF. Here the CDR3 DNA reads TGTGCCAGCACAAATGCAGGGGGGCCCGTAAATCAGCCCCAGCATTTT.